The 30 T cell receptor beta chains presented below share a single source sample, sequenced in a study of graft-versus-host responses after intestinal transplantation. Clones were sequenced by immunoSEQ multiplex PCR, and TCRdb holds only the in-frame ones, with some missing. In the table there are around 100,000 clones, approximately 94% of which are singletons. These TCRs are of unknown antigen specificity. Sequencing used unstimulated CD8+ T cells sorted from spleen or lymph node cells, obtained before intestinal transplant. The source is a human donor who received an intestinal transplant.

Worth noting for this clone: One end of the junction fails to match germline, which may point to a read error. The chain recombines TRBV7-8 with TRBJ2-6; 9 bases align to TRBD1. Germline loops: CDR1 SGHVS, CDR2 FQNEAQ. The CDR3 spans 19 residues. The CDR3 DNA sequence: TGTGCCAGCAGCCTAGCGAGGACAGGGGTAGGGTCTGGGGCCAACGTCCTGACTTTC. Translating it yields CASSLARTGVGSGANVLTF.

The rearrangement links TRBV6-5 to TRBJ1-1, with 7 nucleotides matching TRBD1. The CDR3 is made up of 13 amino acids. V was clipped by 8 bases and J by 8 bases; unmatched bases: 11. Germline assignment: CDR1 MNHEY and CDR2 SVGAGI. The CDR3 DNA sequence: TGTGCCAGCCAGGGGGGGGCAGTTTCGGAAGCTTTCTTT. Amino acid sequence: CASQGGAVSEAFF.

The genes are TRBV6-5 and TRBJ2-2; the D is unclear. The CDR3 contains 13 residues. V was clipped by 0 bases and J by 4 bases, with 3 bases between them. The germline V gene encodes CDR1 MNHEY and CDR2 SVGAGI. CDR3 sequence reads: CASSYSFTGELFF. The CDR3 DNA reads as TGTGCCAGCAGTTACTCGTTCACCGGGGAGCTGTTTTTT.

The chain joins TRBV5-4 to TRBJ2-1; no definite D call. The CDR3 length is 14 residues. V lost 4 bases and J lost 7, with 15 bases in between. CDR1 and CDR2 from the germline V gene are SGHNT and YYREEE (reference sequence). The CDR3 here is CASSPQGSPNEQFF. CDR3 nucleotides: TGTGCCAGCAGCCCCCAAGGGTCGCCGAATGAGCAGTTCTTC.

This chain uses TRBV13 with TRBJ1-5, with D possibly TRBD1 on 6 matching bases. V dropped 0 bases and J dropped 0 bases, with 15 bases sitting between them. The CDR3 contains 18 residues. Per the germline V gene, CDR1 is PRHDT and CDR2 is FYEKMQ (reference sequence). The CDR3 DNA reads as TGTGCCAGCAGCTTAGGACAGGGTGGCGGGGATAGCAATCAGCCCCAGCATTTT. Its translation is CASSLGQGGGDSNQPQHF.

This sequence joins TRBV7-6 and TRBJ2-1; 8 nucleotides agree with TRBD2. Trimming cost V 4 bases and J 4 bases; bases outside gene matches: 9. The germline V gene encodes CDR1 SGHVS and CDR2 FNYEAQ. The CDR3 has 16 amino acids. The CDR3 loop is CASSSRGSGEYNEQFF. The DNA for the CDR3 is TGTGCCAGCAGCTCCCGAGGTAGCGGGGAGTACAATGAGCAGTTCTTC.

This clone is a singleton in its sample. CDR3 in DNA: TGTGCCAGCTCCCAGTGGGGGGGCGGTACGACAGATACGCAGTATTTT. Translated, it gives CASSQWGGGTTDTQYF. The chain combines TRBV11-1 with TRBJ2-3; D possibly corresponds to TRBD2 (7 bases). The V gene lost 8 bases and the J gene lost 3 bases, with 21 bases spanning the gap. The CDR3 spans 16 residues. Germline CDR1 SGHAT, CDR2 FQDESV (reference sequence).

This sequence joins TRBV2 and TRBJ2-1, with TRBD1 as a possible D gene (6 bases). Germline CDR1 SNHLY, CDR2 FYNNEI. The CDR3 covers 14 residues. V lost 7 bases, J lost 7 bases, and 17 bases lay in between. The DNA for the CDR3 is TGTGCCAGCAAGGGGGACCCGGACCCTAATGAGCAGTTCTTC. Amino acid sequence: CASKGDPDPNEQFF.

The chain uses TRBV4-1 and TRBJ2-7; D gene uncertain. CDR1 is MGHRA and CDR2 is YSYEKL in the germline V gene. The CDR3 contains 13 residues. V shed 6 bases and J shed 0 bases, with 9 bases lying between them. The CDR3 DNA follows: TGCGCCAGCAGTCTCGAGACCTCCTACGAGCAGTACTTC. Translating gives CASSLETSYEQYF.

The V gene is TRBV19, the J gene TRBJ1-1, with D unclear. Looked up from germline, CDR1 is LNHDA and CDR2 is SQIVND (reference sequence). Trimming pared 3 bases from V and 7 bases from J, leaving 9 bases between. This CDR3 comprises 12 residues. The chain's CDR3 is CASSINGIEAFF. Here the CDR3 DNA reads TGTGCCAGTAGTATTAACGGTATTGAAGCTTTCTTT.

This clone was counted a few times. The rearrangement uses TRBV5-4 and TRBJ1-3; D is uncertain. Germline V lookup: CDR1 SGHNT, CDR2 YYREEE (reference sequence). The CDR3 loop spans 16 amino acids. Trimming stripped 4 bases from V and 2 bases from J, with 16 bases between. The DNA for the CDR3 is TGTGCCAGCAGCGACCGCAGGTGGACCCCTGGAAACACCATATATTTT. It yields the protein CASSDRRWTPGNTIYF.

Comments on this clone: At one boundary the junction diverges from the germline segment, which might be a read error. The chain recombines TRBV4-1 with TRBJ1-2; D is undetermined. The CDR3 loop spans 11 amino acids. Germline assignment: CDR1 MGHRA and CDR2 YSYEKL. The CDR3 sequence: CASSSSAEPAF. DNA of the CDR3: TGCGCCAGCAGCTCTTCAGCGGAGCCAGCCTTC.

The J gene is TRBJ1-3, the V gene TRBV7-9, with D uncertain. Germline loops: CDR1 SEHNR, CDR2 FQNEAQ (reference sequence). The CDR3 has 15 residues. V lost 6 bases to trimming and J lost 4 bases, with 16 bases between them. The CDR3 sequence: CASSPTAQLGNTIYF. CDR3 DNA: TGTGCCAGCAGTCCCACGGCCCAGCTAGGAAACACCATATATTTT. Using reference TRBV7-9 and TRBJ1-3 for the parts outside the CDR3, the full variable domain is DTGVSQNPRHKITKRGQNVTFRCDPISEHNRLYWYRQTLGQGPEFLTYFQNEAQLEKSRLLSDRFSAERPKGSFSTLEIQRTEQGDSAMYLCASSPTAQLGNTIYFGEGSWLTVV.

The chain is built from TRBV6-5 and TRBJ1-2; no clear D. The CDR3 contains 13 residues. V was pared by 6 bases and J by 4 bases, with 12 bases between. Germline V gene sequence: CDR1 MNHEY, CDR2 SVGAGI. The CDR3 protein is CASSPGPSYGYTF. CDR3 DNA sequence: TGTGCCAGCAGCCCCGGGCCATCCTATGGCTACACCTTC.

J is TRBJ2-5 and V is TRBV6-1; D is perhaps TRBD1 (6 bases). CDR1 is MNHNS and CDR2 is SASEGT in the germline V gene. This CDR3 is built from 14 residues. Trimming left V 7 bases short and J 5 bases short, with 17 bases between. The CDR3 DNA is TGTGCCAGCATCCCAGTGGGGGCAGGGGAGACCCAGTACTTC. Translating gives CASIPVGAGETQYF.

CDR3 protein: CASSPDQSPLHF. The CDR3 coding sequence is TGTGCCAGCAGCCCCGACCAGTCGCCCCTCCACTTT. V and J are TRBV11-2 and TRBJ1-6, with unresolved D. The CDR3 runs 12 residues. Germline CDR1 is SGHAT and CDR2 is FQNNGV. The V gene lost 5 bases and the J gene lost 13 bases, with 12 bases spanning the gap.

V is TRBV5-6 and J is TRBJ2-7; D gene unclear. The germline V gene encodes CDR1 SGHDT and CDR2 YYEEEE. The ends were cut back, 1 base at V and 0 bases at J, with 8 bases in the middle. The length of the CDR3 is 14 residues. The CDR3 DNA sequence: TGTGCCAGCAGCTTGAGTACAAACTCCTACGAGCAGTACTTC. This sequence encodes CASSLSTNSYEQYF. Using reference TRBV5-6 and TRBJ2-7 for the parts outside the CDR3, the full variable domain is DAGVTQSPTHLIKTRGQQVTLRCSPKSGHDTVSWYQQALGQGPQFIFQYYEEEERQRGNFPDRFSGHQFPNYSSELNVNALLLGDSALYLCASSLSTNSYEQYFGPGTRLTVT.

The CDR3 region has the DNA TGTGCCAGCAGGGTCGGGGCGGGTACCGGGGAGCTGTTTTTT. It specifies CASRVGAGTGELFF. The chain carries TRBV27 and TRBJ2-2, with D perhaps assigned TRBD1 or TRBD2 (5 bases each). Germline CDR1 reads MNHEY; CDR2 reads SMNVEV (reference sequence). Trimming cost V 6 bases and J 5 bases, with 13 bases left between them. The CDR3 has 14 amino acids.

The rearrangement uses TRBV27 and TRBJ1-4, with D unresolved. The CDR3 contains 13 residues. V dropped 3 bases and J dropped 7 bases, with 9 bases sitting between them. CDR1 is MNHEY, CDR2 SMNVEV, per germline (reference sequence). CDR3 region: CASSLTGTEKLFF. CDR3 nucleotides: TGTGCCAGCAGTTTGACGGGTACTGAAAAACTGTTTTTT.

The chain uses TRBV5-6 and TRBJ2-3; 7 nucleotides match TRBD2. This CDR3 is 15 amino acids long. Trimming took 5 bases from V and 6 from J; bases not matched to a gene: 12. Germline values: CDR1 SGHDT, CDR2 YYEEEE. As DNA, the CDR3 is TGTGCCAGCAGTCCTGGATGGGGGGGGAGGGATACGCAGTATTTT. Translated: CASSPGWGGRDTQYF.

CDR3 loop: CASSGTGFSSYEQYF. The CDR3 DNA reads as TGTGCCAGCAGTGGGACAGGCTTTTCCTCCTACGAGCAGTACTTC. V is TRBV2 and J is TRBJ2-7; 7 bases line up with TRBD1. Germline V gene data show CDR1 as SNHLY and CDR2 as FYNNEI. The CDR3 is made up of 15 amino acids. V was clipped by 4 bases and J by 0 bases; unmatched bases: 6.

The chain links TRBV6-5 to TRBJ2-5, with TRBD2 matching over 10 bases. The DNA end is more similar to TRBJ2-7, so the J call may be wrong. Germline V gives CDR1 MNHEY, CDR2 SVGAGI. The CDR3 length is 15 residues. CDR3 in amino acids: CASSYWSGGAYEQYF. CDR3 nucleotide sequence: TGTGCCAGCAGTTACTGGAGCGGGGGGGCCTACGAGCAGTACTTC.

This chain links TRBV9 with TRBJ1-2; D is uncertain. Germline V gene data show CDR1 as SGDLS and CDR2 as YYNGEE. The length of the CDR3 is 14 residues. V was trimmed by 7 bases and J by 4 bases, leaving 17 bases between them. In DNA, the CDR3 is TGTGCCAGCGGTGGGGTGGGCTCGGGCTATGGCTACACCTTC. Its protein is CASGGVGSGYGYTF.

CDR3 loop: CASSSRRENTEAFF. The DNA of the CDR3 is TGTGCCAGTAGTAGTAGGAGAGAGAACACTGAAGCTTTCTTT. The chain is built from TRBV19 and TRBJ1-1; no definite D call. Germline CDR1 is LNHDA and CDR2 is SQIVND (reference sequence). The CDR3 totals 14 residues. Trimming took off 4 bases at V and 1 base at J, with 10 bases between the two ends.

J is TRBJ2-1 and V is TRBV2, with D tentatively TRBD1 (5 bases). Germline V gene sequence: CDR1 SNHLY, CDR2 FYNNEI. Trimming shortened V by 6 bases and J by 7 bases, and 16 bases separated the two germline ends. The CDR3 spans 14 residues. CDR3 amino acids: CASRGSGLLNEQFF. The DNA for the CDR3 is TGTGCCAGCAGAGGTTCAGGGTTATTAAATGAGCAGTTCTTC.

This clone was counted between two and nine times. The V call is TRBV27, the J call TRBJ1-1; 7 bases line up with TRBD1. The CDR3 is 13 residues long. Trimming cost V 5 bases and J 4 bases; bases outside gene matches: 4. CDR1 and CDR2 from the germline V gene are MNHEY and SMNVEV (reference sequence). CDR3 residues: CASSRGQGTEAFF. In DNA, the CDR3 is TGTGCCAGCAGTAGGGGGCAGGGCACTGAAGCTTTCTTT.

This clone was picked up one time. The rearrangement links TRBV5-5 to TRBJ2-1; no clear D. Germline-derived CDR1 and CDR2 are SGHKS and YYEKEE (reference sequence). This CDR3 comprises 14 residues. The ends were cut back, 3 bases at V and 2 bases at J, with 9 bases in the middle. The CDR3 protein is CASSSSSTYNEQFF. The CDR3 region has the DNA TGTGCCAGCAGCTCCAGTAGTACCTACAATGAGCAGTTCTTC. Together with reference TRBV5-5 and TRBJ2-1, the CDR3 gives the full variable domain: DAGVTQSPTHLIKTRGQQVTLRCSPISGHKSVSWYQQVLGQGPQFIFQYYEKEERGRGNFPDRFSARQFPNYSSELNVNALLLGDSALYLCASSSSSTYNEQFFGPGTRLTVL.

This chain links TRBV19 with TRBJ1-2; 7 nucleotides align to TRBD1. The CDR3 length is 15 residues. Germline trimming cut 8 bases from V and 3 bases from J; bases unmatched to any gene: 12. Germline CDR1 LNHDA, CDR2 SQIVND (reference sequence). The chain's CDR3 is CASSDRPRLYYGYTF. The CDR3 coding sequence is TGTGCCAGTTCGGACAGGCCCCGACTATACTATGGCTACACCTTC.

This clone has a handful of counts. The CDR3 reads CASGPGANVLTF. CDR3 sequence (DNA): TGTGCCAGCGGCCCTGGGGCCAACGTCCTGACTTTC. This chain joins TRBV6-6 and TRBJ2-6; D unresolved. CDR1 is MNHNY and CDR2 is SVGAGI in the germline V gene (reference sequence). Trimming removed 8 bases at V and 2 bases at J, with 4 bases between. The CDR3 has 12 residues.

The chain recombines TRBV7-8 with TRBJ2-7, with D perhaps TRBD2 (6 bases). Germline V gives CDR1 SGHVS, CDR2 FQNEAQ. V lost 1 base, J lost 2 bases, and 9 bases lay in between. The CDR3 runs 14 residues. CDR3 nucleotides: TGTGCCAGCAGCTTAGTGGGAGGCACCTACGAGCAGTACTTC. Its protein product is CASSLVGGTYEQYF.